This TCR beta chain appears in the sequencing data of a study of cytomegalovirus exposure and HLA in healthy donors. General study results and limits: Most TCR sequences were rare, but some public TCRs occurred in many donors. The tendency of first-cohort TCR clusters to co-occur in the 130 or so validation repertoires was identified by a subsequent analysis.

The protocol was immunoSEQ multiplex PCR, while the TCRdb copy is restricted to in-frame clones and leaves out a portion. The profile shows about 340,000 clones, 86% of them singletons. Concerning this clone itself: Its cognate antigen is unknown.

CDR1 MNHEY and CDR2 SMNVEV come from the germline V gene (reference sequence). V trimming: 5 bases; J trimming: 7 bases; junction bases outside the gene matches: 8. The CDR3 extends over 14 amino acids. Input material: PBMCs. This TCR derives from a woman aged 18-29 years in good health and CMV-seronegative. This chain links TRBV27 with TRBJ2-1; 7 bases agree with TRBD2. In DNA, the CDR3 is TGTGCCAGCAGTCCCCTGGAAGCGGGAAATGAGCAGTTCTTC. It specifies CASSPLEAGNEQFF.